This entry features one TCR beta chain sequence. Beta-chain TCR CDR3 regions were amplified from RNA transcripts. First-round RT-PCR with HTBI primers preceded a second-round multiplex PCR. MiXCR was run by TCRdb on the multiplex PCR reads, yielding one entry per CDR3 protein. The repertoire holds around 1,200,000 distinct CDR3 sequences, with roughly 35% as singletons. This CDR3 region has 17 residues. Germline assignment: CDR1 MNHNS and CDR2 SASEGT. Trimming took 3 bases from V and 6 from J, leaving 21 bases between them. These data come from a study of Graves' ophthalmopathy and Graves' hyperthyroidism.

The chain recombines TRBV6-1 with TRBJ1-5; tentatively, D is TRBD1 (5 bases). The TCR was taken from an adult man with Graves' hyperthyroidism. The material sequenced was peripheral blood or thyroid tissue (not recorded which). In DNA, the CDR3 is TGTGCCAGCAGTGATTCCGGTCCGGGACGATGGGGTCAGCCCCAGCATTTT. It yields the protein CASSDSGPGRWGQPQHF.